This T cell receptor (beta chain) comes out of a study of radiotherapy plus CTLA-4 blockade in lung cancer. V was cut by 4 bases and J by 3 bases, with 10 bases left in between. The CDR3 extends over 13 amino acids. The V gene's germline CDR1 is SGHKS and CDR2 YYEKEE (reference sequence). The table came from immunoSEQ multiplex PCR; TCRdb's copy has only in-frame clones and leaves some out. Here the sample spans around 78,000 clones, 60% to 85% being singletons. Of note for this clone: Its matching antigen is unknown.

Findings and caveats of the study: Response, reportedly, was best predicted by interferon-beta along with early blood T cell clone dynamics.

This sequence was found in a human donor with non-small cell lung cancer who had a partial response to radiotherapy plus ipilimumab. Some clones in this sample may be carry-over from other donors' samples. The material sequenced was peripheral blood, taken from a patient treated with radiotherapy plus ipilimumab. The rearrangement joins TRBV5-5 to TRBJ1-1; weak D call: TRBD1 (5 bases). The CDR3, as DNA: TGTGCCAGCAGCCTCCGGGACTACACTGAAGCTTTCTTT. Translation gives CASSLRDYTEAFF.